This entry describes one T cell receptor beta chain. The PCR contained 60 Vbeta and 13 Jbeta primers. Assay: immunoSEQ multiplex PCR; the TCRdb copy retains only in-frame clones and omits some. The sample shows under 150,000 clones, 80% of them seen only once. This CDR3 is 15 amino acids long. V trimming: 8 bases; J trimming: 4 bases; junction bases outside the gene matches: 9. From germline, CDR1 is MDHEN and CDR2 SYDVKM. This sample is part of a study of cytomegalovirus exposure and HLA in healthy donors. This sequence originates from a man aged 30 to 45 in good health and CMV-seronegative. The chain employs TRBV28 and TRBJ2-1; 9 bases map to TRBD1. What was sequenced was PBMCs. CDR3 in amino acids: CASWQTGTGYNEQFF. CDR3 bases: TGTGCCAGCTGGCAAACCGGGACAGGGTACAATGAGCAGTTCTTC.